This T cell receptor beta chain appears in the sequencing data of a study of control samples from healthy donors and cancer patients. Trimming at V came to 3 bases and at J to 11 bases, leaving 7 bases not matched to a gene. The CDR3 spans 13 residues. Germline V gene sequence: CDR1 SGHTA, CDR2 FQGNSA. Assay used: immunoSEQ multiplex PCR; TCRdb lists only in-frame clones, some missing. The sample holds about 120,000 clones, more than 75% seen once. Sequenced input: blood. This sequence was found in a man aged 30 to 45 in good health. The chain recombines TRBV7-2 with TRBJ1-1; 9 bases agree with TRBD1. CDR3 sequence (DNA): TGTGCCAGCAGCTTCACAGGGGGCAATGTGGCTTTCTTT. It codes for CASSFTGGNVAFF.